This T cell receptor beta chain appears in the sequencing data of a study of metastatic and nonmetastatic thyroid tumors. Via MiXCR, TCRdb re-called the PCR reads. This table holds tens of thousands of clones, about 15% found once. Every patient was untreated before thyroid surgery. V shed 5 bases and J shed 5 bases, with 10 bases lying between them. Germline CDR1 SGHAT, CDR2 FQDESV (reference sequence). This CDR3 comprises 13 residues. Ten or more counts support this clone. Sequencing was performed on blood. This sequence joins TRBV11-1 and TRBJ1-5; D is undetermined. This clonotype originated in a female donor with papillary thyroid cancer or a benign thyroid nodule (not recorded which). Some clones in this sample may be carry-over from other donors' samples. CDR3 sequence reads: CASSRTRDQPQHF. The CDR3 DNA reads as TGTGCCAGCAGCCGGACTCGAGATCAGCCCCAGCATTTT. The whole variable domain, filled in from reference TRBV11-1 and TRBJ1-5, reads EAEVAQSPRYKITEKSQAVAFWCDPISGHATLYWYRQILGQGPELLVQFQDESVVDDSQLPKDRFSAERLKGVDSTLKIQPAELGDSAMYLCASSRTRDQPQHFGDGTRLSIL.